Following are 29 T cell receptor beta chains from one sample sequenced in a study of technical replicates of blood from a handful of donors. Assay used: immunoSEQ multiplex PCR; TCRdb lists only in-frame clones, some missing. The profile shows some 70,000 clones, almost 95% of them singletons. The sample was T cells isolated from PBMCs. Receptors were obtained from a human donor in good health.

V usage is TRBV2 and J usage is TRBJ2-1, with D maybe TRBD2 (5 bases). V lost 7 bases and J 9 bases, leaving 10 bases between the germline ends. CDR3 size: 11 residues. Germline lookup yields CDR1 SNHLY and CDR2 FYNNEI. The CDR3 region is CASMDSAEQFF. CDR3 nucleotide sequence: TGTGCCAGCATGGATAGCGCTGAGCAGTTCTTC.

The gene calls are TRBV19 and TRBJ1-1, with TRBD1 identical over 7 bases. The V gene end was trimmed by 8 bases and the J gene end by 5 bases; junction bases not matched to a gene: 8. The germline V gene has CDR1 LNHDA and CDR2 SQIVND (reference sequence). CDR3 length equals 13 residues. The CDR3 coding sequence is TGTGCCAGTCGTCCCCAGGGGGGTACTGAAGCTTTCTTT. Its protein is CASRPQGGTEAFF.

The V gene is TRBV4-1, the J gene TRBJ2-2; 8 bases align to TRBD1. This CDR3 has 16 residues. In germline, CDR1 is MGHRA, CDR2 YSYEKL. Trimming at V came to 3 bases and at J to 6 bases, leaving 9 bases not matched to a gene. The CDR3 DNA follows: TGCGCCAGCAGCCATGACCCGGGACAGGAGGCCGGGGAGCTGTTTTTT. It specifies CASSHDPGQEAGELFF.

The chain uses TRBV21-1 and TRBJ1-5; the table's TRBD1 call for D was not verified on the DNA. TRBV21-1 is termed a pseudogene. The CDR3 extends over 14 amino acids. In DNA form, the CDR3 reads TGTGCCAGTACCGGGACAGGCCTGTTCCAGCCCCAGCATTTT. Amino acids: CASTGTGLFQPQHF.

This chain links TRBV6-5 with TRBJ2-1; 10 bases agree with TRBD2. The junction had 9 bases not matched to a gene; V was cut back by 4 bases and J by 6 bases. The CDR3 has 16 amino acids. Germline V gene sequence: CDR1 MNHEY, CDR2 SVGAGI. The CDR3 DNA follows: TGTGCCAGCAGTTTCGCTAGCGGGAGTCGGTCCAATGAGCAGTTCTTC. Its protein product is CASSFASGSRSNEQFF.

The chain combines TRBV6-5 with TRBJ1-5; 8 bases align to TRBD1. The CDR3 covers 15 residues. J lost 3 bases, V lost 6 bases, and 7 bases had no gene match. CDR1 and CDR2 from the germline V gene are MNHEY and SVGAGI. The CDR3 region is CASSLGQGLNQPQHF. CDR3 coding DNA: TGTGCCAGCAGCCTAGGACAGGGCCTCAATCAGCCCCAGCATTTT.

This clone was observed once. The V call is TRBV19, the J call TRBJ2-3, with 13 bases identical to TRBD2. Germline CDR1 and CDR2: LNHDA and SQIVND (reference sequence). V dropped 7 bases and J dropped 0; count of bases not matched to a gene: 10. The CDR3 spans 18 residues. The CDR3, as DNA: TGTGCCAGTAATTCCCAGGGGACTAGCGGGGAGAGCACAGATACGCAGTATTTT. Translating gives CASNSQGTSGESTDTQYF.

The genes are TRBV6-5 and TRBJ2-7; 8 bases map to TRBD2. The CDR3 contains 14 residues. Germline V CDR1 and CDR2: MNHEY, SVGAGI. J was trimmed by 3 bases and V by 2 bases; bases with no gene match: 3. The CDR3 nucleotides read TGTGCCAGCAGTTACGCGGGAGGAGTCTACGAGCAGTACTTC. This gives the protein CASSYAGGVYEQYF.

The rearrangement uses TRBV7-2 and TRBJ2-3; no definite D call. Germline CDR1 and CDR2: SGHTA and FQGNSA. The CDR3 is 14 amino acids. V was trimmed by 0 bases and J by 6 bases, leaving 10 bases between them. In nucleotides, the CDR3 is TGTGCCAGCAGCTTAGCGATGGCTTTGGATACGCAGTATTTT. This sequence encodes CASSLAMALDTQYF.

The chain employs TRBV4-1 and TRBJ2-1; 9 bases align to TRBD2. V gave up 2 bases and J gave up 6 bases; unmatched junction bases: 11. CDR1 and CDR2 from the germline V gene are MGHRA and YSYEKL. The CDR3 sequence is 17 residues long. As DNA, the CDR3 is TGCGCCAGCAGCCAAACCCCTGCGGGAGGGGAAAGCAATGAGCAGTTCTTC. It translates to CASSQTPAGGESNEQFF.

The chain links TRBV27 to TRBJ2-3; 7 bases map to TRBD2. Germline V gene lookup returns CDR1 MNHEY and CDR2 SMNVEV (reference sequence). The CDR3 loop spans 17 amino acids. V shed 4 bases and J 6 bases; nucleotides not matched to a gene: 16. CDR3 region: CASSSGTTTIGTDTQYF. In DNA, the CDR3 is TGTGCCAGCAGTTCCGGGACTACCACCATTGGAACTGATACGCAGTATTTT.

This clone was counted only a few times. This chain links TRBV28 with TRBJ1-5; a weak D match, TRBD1 (5 bases). The germline CDR1 and CDR2 sequences are MDHEN and SYDVKM. V was trimmed by 2 bases and J by 7 bases, leaving 9 bases between them. There are 13 residues in the CDR3. CDR3 sequence: CASSLKGSQPQHF. The CDR3 DNA reads as TGTGCCAGCAGTTTAAAGGGGTCCCAGCCCCAGCATTTT. The full variable domain, in which reference TRBV28 and TRBJ1-5 provide the parts outside the CDR3, is DVKVTQSSRYLVKRTGEKVFLECVQDMDHENMFWYRQDPGLGLRLIYFSYDVKMKEKGDIPEGYSVSREKKERFSLILESASTNQTSMYLCASSLKGSQPQHFGDGTRLSIL.

This clone showed up just a few times. The chain recombines TRBV11-2 with TRBJ2-6; D gene ambiguous. Germline V gene sequence: CDR1 SGHAT, CDR2 FQNNGV. This CDR3 spans 16 amino acids. With 0 bases removed from V and 0 bases from J, the gap between germline ends came to 6 bases. The CDR3: CASSLDLYSGANVLTF. The DNA for the CDR3 is TGTGCCAGCAGCTTAGATCTGTACTCTGGGGCCAACGTCCTGACTTTC.

The rearrangement uses TRBV7-2 and TRBJ1-3; D unclear. Trimming took off 1 base at V and 0 bases at J, with 7 bases between the two ends. Germline lookup yields CDR1 SGHTA and CDR2 FQGNSA. This CDR3 region has 15 residues. The CDR3 reads CASSLENGSGNTIYF. The CDR3 nucleotides read TGTGCCAGCAGCTTAGAAAACGGCTCTGGAAACACCATATATTTT.

The chain uses TRBV6-1 and TRBJ2-2; the match to TRBD2 covers 12 bases. Per the germline V gene, CDR1 is MNHNS and CDR2 is SASEGT. J was trimmed by 4 bases and V by 3 bases; bases with no gene match: 0. The CDR3 length is 15 residues. The CDR3: CASSETSGSTGELFF. The CDR3 region has the DNA TGTGCCAGCAGTGAGACTAGCGGGAGCACCGGGGAGCTGTTTTTT.

This chain connects TRBV6-1 to TRBJ1-1; no clear D. The germline CDR1 and CDR2 sequences are MNHNS and SASEGT. There are 11 residues in the CDR3. Trimming took 7 bases from V and 8 from J, leaving 11 bases between them. The CDR3 DNA reads as TGTGCCAGCACCCTATCGAGGGAAGCTTTCTTT. It specifies CASTLSREAFF.

The chain uses TRBV30 and TRBJ2-3; 7 bases fit TRBD2. Germline assignment: CDR1 GTSNPN and CDR2 SVGIG (reference sequence). This CDR3 has 14 amino acids. The V gene end was trimmed by 1 base and the J gene end by 4 bases; junction bases not matched to a gene: 5. The CDR3 DNA is TGTGCCTGGAGTGAAGGAACTAGCGCAGATACGCAGTATTTT. Protein product: CAWSEGTSADTQYF.

V and J are TRBV29-1 and TRBJ2-7; the match to TRBD2 covers 7 bases. J was trimmed by 2 bases and V by 4 bases; bases with no gene match: 5. There are 13 residues in the CDR3. Germline CDR1 is SQVTM and CDR2 is ANQGSEA. This chain's CDR3 is CSVAPGTTYEQYF. The CDR3 DNA is TGCAGCGTTGCCCCAGGGACTACCTACGAGCAGTACTTC.

The chain carries TRBV28 and TRBJ1-5; D might be TRBD1 (6 bases). This CDR3 region has 13 residues. The V and J ends lost 5 bases and 5 bases respectively, with 10 bases between them. CDR1 is MDHEN and CDR2 is SYDVKM in the germline V gene. The CDR3 reads CASSPQGYQPQHF. CDR3 DNA sequence: TGTGCCAGCAGTCCACAGGGATATCAGCCCCAGCATTTT.

Written as DNA, the CDR3 is TGTGCCAGCAGCTTGACAGGGGAAAAACTGTTTTTT. This translates into CASSLTGEKLFF. V gene TRBV11-2 combines with J gene TRBJ1-4; 7 positions match TRBD1. The CDR3 consists of 12 residues. Germline CDR1 and CDR2: SGHAT and FQNNGV. The J segment lost 8 bases and the V segment lost 3 bases, leaving 0 bases of the junction unmatched.

This chain uses TRBV5-6 with TRBJ1-4; 10 positions agree with TRBD1. This CDR3 contains 15 residues. Germline assignment: CDR1 SGHDT and CDR2 YYEEEE. The J segment lost 7 bases and the V segment lost 4 bases, leaving 7 bases of the junction unmatched. The CDR3 sequence: CASSRRQGAVEKLFF. The CDR3 DNA is TGTGCCAGCAGCCGTAGACAGGGGGCTGTTGAAAAACTGTTTTTT.

This sequence joins TRBV28 and TRBJ2-7, with D tentatively TRBD1 (5 bases). Trimming left V 6 bases short and J 6 bases short, with 12 bases between. Germline CDR1 and CDR2: MDHEN and SYDVKM. This CDR3 contains 12 residues. The CDR3 sequence is CASRDNPSEQYF. CDR3 bases: TGTGCCAGCAGGGACAATCCGAGCGAGCAGTACTTC.

The J gene is TRBJ1-4, the V gene TRBV7-2; D is possibly TRBD1 (5 bases). The CDR3 runs to 16 residues. Germline V gene data show CDR1 as SGHTA and CDR2 as FQGNSA. The V and J ends lost 5 bases and 2 bases respectively, with 15 bases between them. For the CDR3, the DNA is TGTGCCAGCAGCGTAATTCCAGGGTTCACTAATGAAAAACTGTTTTTT. It yields the protein CASSVIPGFTNEKLFF.

The chain joins TRBV11-2 to TRBJ2-4, with 7 bases aligning to TRBD2. The CDR3 spans 13 residues. Germline loops: CDR1 SGHAT, CDR2 FQNNGV. J lost 6 bases, V lost 1 base, and 0 bases had no gene match. CDR3 DNA: TGTGCCAGCAGCTTAGTAGCGGGAAACATTCAGTACTTC. It yields the protein CASSLVAGNIQYF.

This sequence joins TRBV5-4 and TRBJ1-2; no clear D. The V gene lost 4 bases and the J gene lost 8 bases, with 15 bases spanning the gap. Germline V gene data show CDR1 as SGHNT and CDR2 as YYREEE (reference sequence). The CDR3 runs 13 residues. CDR3 sequence (DNA): TGTGCCAGCAGCCCGGGGAGGGCGGAGGGCTACACCTTC. Its translation: CASSPGRAEGYTF.

In its sample, this clone was seen once. The chain links TRBV11-2 to TRBJ2-7; weak D call: TRBD1 (5 bases). CDR1 SGHAT and CDR2 FQNNGV come from the germline V gene. V was trimmed by 1 base and J by 0 bases, leaving 13 bases between them. This CDR3 contains 16 residues. Here the CDR3 DNA reads TGTGCCAGCAGCTTAGGCCGAGACAGTTTCTCCTACGAGCAGTACTTC. It specifies CASSLGRDSFSYEQYF. Full variable domain (outside the CDR3, taken from reference TRBV11-2 and TRBJ2-7): EAGVAQSPRYKIIEKRQSVAFWCNPISGHATLYWYQQILGQGPKLLIQFQNNGVVDDSQLPKDRFSAERLKGVDSTLKIQPAKLEDSAVYLCASSLGRDSFSYEQYFGPGTRLTVT.

This clone appeared a single time. The rearrangement links TRBV7-9 to TRBJ1-1; 10 positions agree with TRBD1. The CDR3 covers 16 residues. In germline, CDR1 is SEHNR, CDR2 FQNEAQ (reference sequence). The trim removed 5 bases at V and 4 bases at J, leaving 10 bases unmatched. The CDR3 nucleotides are TGTGCCAGCAGCCCGGGGTGGGACAGGGGAGGCACTGAAGCTTTCTTT. Protein sequence: CASSPGWDRGGTEAFF. The whole variable domain, remainder taken from reference TRBV7-9 and TRBJ1-1, is DTGVSQNPRHKITKRGQNVTFRCDPISEHNRLYWYRQTLGQGPEFLTYFQNEAQLEKSRLLSDRFSAERPKGSFSTLEIQRTEQGDSAMYLCASSPGWDRGGTEAFFGQGTRLTVV.

This chain connects TRBV6-1 to TRBJ1-2, with 7 bases matching TRBD1. J was trimmed by 4 bases and V by 1 base; bases with no gene match: 3. This CDR3 comprises 14 residues. The germline V gene has CDR1 MNHNS and CDR2 SASEGT. The CDR3 is CASSEETGPYGYTF. The CDR3 region has the DNA TGTGCCAGCAGTGAAGAGACAGGGCCCTATGGCTACACCTTC.

This clone has just one count. The chain combines TRBV7-9 with TRBJ2-3, with D possibly TRBD2 on 6 matching bases. The CDR3 runs to 15 residues. Germline loops: CDR1 SEHNR, CDR2 FQNEAQ (reference sequence). The V gene lost 5 bases and the J gene lost 1 base, with 13 bases spanning the gap. This CDR3 reads CASSPRGGGTDTQYF. CDR3 bases: TGTGCCAGCAGCCCTCGGGGAGGAGGCACAGATACGCAGTATTTT.